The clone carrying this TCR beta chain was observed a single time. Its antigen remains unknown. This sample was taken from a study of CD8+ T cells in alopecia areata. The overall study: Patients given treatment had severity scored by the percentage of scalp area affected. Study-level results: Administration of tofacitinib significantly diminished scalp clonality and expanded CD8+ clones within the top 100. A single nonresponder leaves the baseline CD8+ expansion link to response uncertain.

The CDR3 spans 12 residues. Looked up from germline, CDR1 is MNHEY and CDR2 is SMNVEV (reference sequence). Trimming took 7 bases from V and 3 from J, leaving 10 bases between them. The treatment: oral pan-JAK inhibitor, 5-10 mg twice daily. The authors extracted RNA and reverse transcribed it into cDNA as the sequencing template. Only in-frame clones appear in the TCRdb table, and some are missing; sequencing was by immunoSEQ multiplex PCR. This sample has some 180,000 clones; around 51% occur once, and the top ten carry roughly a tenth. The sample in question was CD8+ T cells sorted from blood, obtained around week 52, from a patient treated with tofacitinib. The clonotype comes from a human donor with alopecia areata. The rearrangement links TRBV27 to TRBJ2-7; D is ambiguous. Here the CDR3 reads CASMSPIYEQYF. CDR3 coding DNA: TGTGCCAGCATGTCCCCCATCTACGAGCAGTACTTC.